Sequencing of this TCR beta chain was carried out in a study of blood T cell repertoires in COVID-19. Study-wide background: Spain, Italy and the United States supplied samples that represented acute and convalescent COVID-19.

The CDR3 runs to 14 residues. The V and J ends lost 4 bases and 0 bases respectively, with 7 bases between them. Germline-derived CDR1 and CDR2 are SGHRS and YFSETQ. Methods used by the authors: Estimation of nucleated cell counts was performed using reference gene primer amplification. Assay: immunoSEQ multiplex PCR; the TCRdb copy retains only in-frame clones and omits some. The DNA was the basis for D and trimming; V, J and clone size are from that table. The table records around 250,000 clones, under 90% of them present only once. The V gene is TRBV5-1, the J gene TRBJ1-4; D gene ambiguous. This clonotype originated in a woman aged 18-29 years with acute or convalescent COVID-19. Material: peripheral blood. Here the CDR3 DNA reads TGCGCCAGCAGCGAAGCGGCAACTAATGAAAAACTGTTTTTT. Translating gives CASSEAATNEKLFF. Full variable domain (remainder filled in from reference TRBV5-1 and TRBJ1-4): KAGVTQTPRYLIKTRGQQVTLSCSPISGHRSVSWYQQTPGQGLQFLFEYFSETQRNKGNFPGRFSGRQFSNSRSEMNVSTLELGDSALYLCASSEAATNEKLFFGSGTQLSVL.